A single TCR beta chain is shown here with its context. Its antigen is still unknown. The record has no base qualities; no much larger clone is one base away. This record belongs to a study of blood T cell repertoires in COVID-19 (dated by TCRdb to about 2020). For the study in its entirety: Collaborator samples came from the United States, Italy and Spain and covered acute and convalescent phases of COVID-19. HLA class I and class II types, where available, came from metadata supplied by the sample provider rather than from assay-based typing. The prospective study material was composed of cDNA or gDNA derived from T cells, B-cell-depleted T cells, or PBMCs. Nearly every sample came with metadata listing a de-identified subject ID, COVID-19 status, age in years and sex. The repertoires were released in a freely available public database meant as a resource for research on the immune response to SARS-CoV-2. Deeply sampled blood TCRbeta repertoires from subjects exposed to, actively infected with, or recovered from COVID-19 were included in the dataset. The samples were drawn from the first 160 participants of the ongoing ImmuneRACE study and from under 1,500 subjects provided by 6 global collaborators. Overall study results and their limits: The quantity of clinical and demographic metadata differed by source and by participant and was supplied without curation.

Collaborating institutions collected whole blood in K2EDTA tubes following their own protocols. Collaborator samples were shipped for TCRbeta analysis as frozen whole blood, isolated PBMCs, or DNA extracted from either sample type. TCRbeta CDR3 regions were amplified from genomic DNA using the immunoSEQ Assay, a bias-controlled multiplex PCR. For the original study's pipeline: Nucleated cell counts per sample were estimated from amplification of reference gene primers within the assay. To quantify the absolute abundance of each unique TCRbeta CDR3 rearrangement, sequence reads were collapsed and filtered. For each sample, productive Simpson clonality was calculated as the square root of Simpson's diversity index across productive rearrangements. TCRdb limited this immuneACCESS table to in-frame rearrangements with V and J called. A share of clones is missing; checked studies link under half to unresolved V genes, and the rest is unexplained. That table gives V, J and clone size, and the DNA gave D and trimming. The sample profile shows about 250,000 clones; around nine tenths of them were found once. The ten largest clones represent roughly 3% of the sample.

Spanning cysteine to phenylalanine, the CDR3 consists of 13 amino acids. The kept DNA is CDR3 alone, 39 bases in frame from the first base. Via the germline V gene, CDR1 is SGDLS and CDR2 YYNGEE. Clipping removes 3 bases from V and 8 bases from J, with 5 as the unmatched junction base count. Sequencing was performed on peripheral blood. The rearrangement joined TRBV9 to TRBJ2-3, with 8 central nucleotides matching TRBD2. The source is a man aged 18 to 30 with active or convalescent COVID-19. The DNA sequence is as follows: TGTGCCAGCAGCGCGAGCGGGAGAGGTACGCAGTATTTT. It codes for CASSASGRGTQYF.